What follows are 26 T cell receptor beta chains derived from one specimen sequenced in a study of CD8+CD57+ T cells in acquired aplastic anemia. Template material for TCR beta VDJ and CDR3 profiling consisted of genomic DNA. TCRdb itself ran the reads through MiXCR, one entry per CDR3 protein. There are 180,000 or so distinct CDR3 sequences in the sample; 35% to 50% occur only once, and about 2.9% lies in the top ten. Sequenced sample: sorted CD4+, CD8+, or CD8+CD57+ T cells (not recorded which) from PBMCs. The receptors were sampled from a human donor in good health.

The V call is TRBV19, the J call TRBJ2-7, with 9 bases fitting TRBD1. The germline V gene encodes CDR1 LNHDA and CDR2 SQIVND (reference sequence). V lost 6 bases, J lost 2 bases, and 14 bases stayed unmatched. The CDR3 extends over 17 amino acids. CDR3: CASSKHAVGDRAYEQYF. CDR3 in DNA: TGTGCCAGTAGCAAACACGCCGTCGGGGACAGGGCCTACGAGCAGTACTTC.

The J gene is TRBJ2-2, the V gene TRBV15, with TRBD2 as a possible D gene (5 bases). V was clipped by 3 bases and J by 4 bases, with 9 bases between them. Germline-derived CDR1 and CDR2 are LNHNV and YYDKDF (reference sequence). There are 14 residues in the CDR3. In DNA form, the CDR3 reads TGTGCCACCAGCAGCGGCCGGGGCACCGGGGAGCTGTTTTTT. Translated: CATSSGRGTGELFF.

The chain carries TRBV6-4 and TRBJ2-7; 7 nucleotides agree with TRBD2. This CDR3 is built from 15 residues. V shed 1 base and J 4 bases; nucleotides not matched to a gene: 7. The germline gives CDR1 MRHNA, CDR2 SNTAGT. This CDR3 reads CASSDLGRGLYEQYF. The DNA for the CDR3 is TGTGCCAGCAGTGACTTAGGGCGGGGGTTATACGAGCAGTACTTC.

Ten or more counts support this clonotype. The germline gene is not matched at one end of the junction; a read error may be the cause. The genes are TRBV7-7 and TRBJ2-3, with D uncertain. The CDR3 totals 13 residues. Germline CDR1 and CDR2: SSHAT and FNYEAQ (reference sequence). The CDR3 region has the DNA TGTGCTAGCAGTACAGCCGACACAGATACGCAGTATTTT. Translation: CASSTADTDTQYF.

This clonotype appeared once. The V call is TRBV9, the J call TRBJ2-7; D is undetermined. Germline V gives CDR1 SGDLS, CDR2 YYNGEE. CDR3 length: 13 residues. The V and J ends lost 0 bases and 3 bases respectively, with 7 bases between them. CDR3 coding DNA: TGTGCCAGCAGCGTAGAGCCGGGCTACGAGCAGTACTTC. This codes for CASSVEPGYEQYF.

On this clonotype itself: This may stem from a read error, because a much larger clone lies one nucleotide away. This chain links TRBV7-9 with TRBJ1-2; TRBD1 aligns across 9 bases. Looked up from germline, CDR1 is SEHNR and CDR2 is FQNEAQ (reference sequence). Germline trimming cut 2 bases from V and 4 bases from J; bases unmatched to any gene: 5. CDR3 length: 15 residues. CDR3: CASSLKGTGCYGYTF. Here the CDR3 DNA reads TGTGCCAGCAGCTTAAAAGGGACAGGGTGCTATGGCTACACCTTC.

The rearrangement uses TRBV20-1 and TRBJ1-2, with 10 bases lining up with TRBD1. Looked up from germline, CDR1 is DFQATT and CDR2 is SNEGSKA (reference sequence). This CDR3 is 13 amino acids long. V lost 5 bases and J lost 6; bases outside the gene matches: 6. The CDR3 DNA reads TGCAGTGCTGCCCCCGGACAGGGGGATGGCTACACCTTC. It specifies CSAAPGQGDGYTF.

This clonotype was found many times. V is TRBV2 and J is TRBJ1-2, with no clear D. Trimming shortened V by 4 bases and J by 4 bases, and 7 bases separated the two germline ends. Looked up from germline, CDR1 is SNHLY and CDR2 is FYNNEI. The length of the CDR3 is 12 residues. CDR3 in amino acids: CASSVQAYGYTF. CDR3 bases: TGTGCCAGCAGTGTCCAGGCCTATGGCTACACCTTC. Full variable domain (rest looked up from reference TRBV2 and TRBJ1-2): EPEVTQTPSHQVTQMGQEVILRCVPISNHLYFYWYRQILGQKVEFLVSFYNNEISEKSEIFDDQFSVERPDGSNFTLKIRSTKLEDSAMYFCASSVQAYGYTFGSGTRLTVV.

This clonotype was observed a handful of times. The rearrangement joins TRBV6-1 to TRBJ2-4, with 8 bases fitting TRBD1. This CDR3 has 14 amino acids. Per the germline V gene, CDR1 is MNHNS and CDR2 is SASEGT. The V segment lost 0 bases and the J segment 12 bases; nucleotides outside the gene matches: 7. CDR3 region: CASSEAGQVKRQYF. The CDR3 coding sequence is TGTGCCAGCAGTGAAGCGGGACAGGTTAAGCGTCAGTACTTC.

This clonotype has more than one count but fewer than ten. The J gene is TRBJ1-2, the V gene TRBV12-3 or TRBV12-4; D not resolved. V gave up 4 bases and J gave up 3 bases, with 12 bases separating them. The CDR3 extends over 14 amino acids. The CDR3 DNA follows: TGTGCCAGCAGTTCGGTTGACGCTTACTATGGCTACACCTTC. Translated: CASSSVDAYYGYTF.

This clonotype appeared many times. The J gene is TRBJ2-3, the V gene TRBV5-1, with unresolved D. The germline V and J ends were trimmed by 3 bases and 2 bases, with 7 bases remaining between them. This CDR3 has 13 residues. In germline, CDR1 is SGHRS, CDR2 YFSETQ. The DNA of the CDR3 is TGCGCCAGCAGCTCCCGGACCACAGATACGCAGTATTTT. The encoded protein is CASSSRTTDTQYF.

This clonotype was seen many times. The rearrangement links TRBV29-1 to TRBJ2-3, with 7 bases that match TRBD1. The CDR3 loop spans 12 amino acids. CDR1 and CDR2 (germline): SQVTM, ANQGSEA. V dropped 4 bases and J dropped 3; count of bases not matched to a gene: 1. The CDR3 region is CSVGQGTDTQYF. As DNA, the CDR3 is TGCAGCGTTGGACAGGGAACAGATACGCAGTATTTT.

Regarding this clonotype: A much larger clone lies one base from this, so it may be a read error. The V and J genes are TRBV2 and TRBJ2-7, with TRBD1 matching over 7 bases. This CDR3 spans 15 amino acids. Germline CDR1 SNHLY, CDR2 FYNNEI. CDR3 in amino acids: CASSSTGTVSYDQYF. CDR3 DNA sequence: TGTGCCAGCAGTTCGACCGGGACAGTCTCCTACGATCAGTACTTC.

This clonotype was seen many times. The rearrangement joins TRBV6-1 to TRBJ1-6; 9 bases agree with TRBD1. From germline, CDR1 is MNHNS and CDR2 SASEGT. Germline trimming cut 5 bases from V and 6 bases from J; bases unmatched to any gene: 5. This CDR3 contains 15 residues. CDR3 sequence: CASSQQGAGNSPLHF. In DNA, the CDR3 is TGTGCCAGCAGTCAACAGGGGGCCGGTAATTCACCCCTCCACTTT.

The gene calls are TRBV10-3 and TRBJ1-1; 7 bases agree with TRBD1. Trimming took 6 bases from V and 0 from J; bases not matched to a gene: 13. The CDR3 is 17 amino acids. Germline CDR1 reads ENHRY; CDR2 reads SYGVKD. The CDR3 spells CAISAGQFQGVNTEAFF. CDR3 DNA: TGTGCCATCAGCGCTGGCCAGTTCCAGGGGGTGAACACTGAAGCTTTCTTT.

This sequence joins TRBV12-3 or TRBV12-4 and TRBJ2-1; D remains ambiguous. The CDR3 covers 15 residues. Trimming removed 0 bases from V and 4 bases from J, with 10 bases in between. The CDR3 loop reads CASSLAGKPYNEQFF. The CDR3 DNA reads as TGTGCCAGCAGTTTAGCGGGAAAACCATACAATGAGCAGTTCTTC.

The gene calls are TRBV10-3 and TRBJ1-3; D might be TRBD1 (5 bases). CDR1 is ENHRY, CDR2 SYGVKD, per germline. There are 12 residues in the CDR3. V shed 11 bases and J shed 4 bases, with 12 bases lying between them. DNA for the CDR3: TGTGCCCCACAGGTTTTCGGAAACACCATATATTTT. Its protein is CAPQVFGNTIYF.

V usage is TRBV2 and J usage is TRBJ2-1; either TRBD1 or TRBD2 may fit D (5 bases each). The CDR3 spans 12 residues. The V gene's germline CDR1 is SNHLY and CDR2 FYNNEI. V lost 7 bases, J lost 7 bases, and 11 bases lay in between. This CDR3 is CASKQGGNEQFF. The CDR3 DNA follows: TGTGCCAGCAAGCAGGGCGGGAATGAGCAGTTCTTC.

V and J are TRBV7-2 and TRBJ2-3; the D call may be TRBD1 or TRBD2 (5 bases each). CDR3 size: 12 residues. V was shortened by 1 base and J by 8 bases, with 7 bases between the two germline ends. Germline values: CDR1 SGHTA, CDR2 FQGNSA. The CDR3 is CASSLEGRTQYF. In DNA form, the CDR3 reads TGTGCCAGCAGCTTAGAGGGACGTACGCAGTATTTT.

The CDR3: CASSLEWGRENIQYF. The CDR3 coding sequence is TGTGCCAGCAGCTTAGAATGGGGCAGGGAGAACATTCAGTACTTC. V usage is TRBV11-2 and J usage is TRBJ2-4; D assignment may be TRBD1 or TRBD2 (5 bases each). The CDR3 consists of 15 residues. Germline CDR1 is SGHAT and CDR2 is FQNNGV. Between the trimmed V and J ends, which lost 0 bases and 7 bases, there was a span of 13 bases.

Many counts were recorded for this clonotype. The chain has TRBV19 and TRBJ2-1; perhaps TRBD2 as D (6 bases). V lost 3 bases and J 4 bases, leaving 13 bases between the germline ends. Looked up from germline, CDR1 is LNHDA and CDR2 is SQIVND (reference sequence). This CDR3 has 15 residues. As DNA, the CDR3 is TGTGCCAGTAGTATGGGGACTTCACAGTACAATGAGCAGTTCTTC. This sequence encodes CASSMGTSQYNEQFF.

V is TRBV29-1 and J is TRBJ2-3; perhaps TRBD1 as D (5 bases). V was shortened by 4 bases and J by 6 bases, with 14 bases between the two germline ends. The germline V gene has CDR1 SQVTM and CDR2 ANQGSEA. The CDR3 is 13 amino acids. The CDR3 bases are TGCAGCGTTGTGGACATGGGGTTGGATACGCAGTATTTT. Its translation is CSVVDMGLDTQYF.

This clonotype has only one observation. The chain joins TRBV30 to TRBJ1-5, with TRBD1 as a possible D gene (6 bases). CDR1 is GTSNPN, CDR2 SVGIG, per germline (reference sequence). This CDR3 contains 15 residues. Trimming pared 4 bases from V and 0 bases from J, leaving 13 bases between. Here the CDR3 DNA reads TGTGCCTGGAAAGCCCGGGACAATAGCAATCAGCCCCAGCATTTT. Its translation: CAWKARDNSNQPQHF.

This clonotype was seen repeatedly, ten times or more. This sequence joins TRBV20-1 and TRBJ2-7; no clear D. The CDR3 covers 15 residues. The germline V gene has CDR1 DFQATT and CDR2 SNEGSKA (reference sequence). Trimming stripped 0 bases from V and 3 bases from J, with 15 bases between. The CDR3, as DNA: TGCAGTGCTAGAGATCTGGCCAGCACATTCTACGAGCAGTACTTC. It codes for CSARDLASTFYEQYF.

The rearrangement uses TRBV4-2 and TRBJ2-3; TRBD2 aligns across 9 bases. Germline CDR1 LGHNA, CDR2 YNFKEQ. The CDR3 is 15 residues long. With V trimmed by 4 bases and J by 5 bases, 7 bases remained unmatched. This CDR3 reads CASSPLGTSRDTQYF. CDR3 bases: TGTGCCAGCAGCCCACTCGGGACTAGCCGAGATACGCAGTATTTT.

This clonotype was detected a few times. This chain uses TRBV20-1 with TRBJ2-5; the D is unclear. The CDR3 spans 12 residues. Trimming cost V 3 bases and J 5 bases, with 10 bases left between them. Germline assignment: CDR1 DFQATT and CDR2 SNEGSKA (reference sequence). The CDR3 DNA reads TGCAGTGCTAGCTCGATTCTGGAGACCCAGTACTTC. This sequence encodes CSASSILETQYF.